This TCR beta chain was obtained from a study of shared clonotypes between healthy human individuals. Whole-study context: A couple of female and a few male donors aged 18 to 49 were enrolled.

There are 16 residues in the CDR3. The trim removed 1 base at V and 6 bases at J, leaving 8 bases unmatched. Per germline, CDR1 SGHTA and CDR2 FQGTGA. Profiling relied on immunoSEQ multiplex PCR, and the TCRdb table lists in-frame clones only, not all of them. This sample has about 2.3 million clones; roughly 90% occur once, and the top ten carry approximately 0.39%. On this clone: Its specificity is not known.

Whole-study findings and limits: Some clonotypes were shared by all four sorted-subset donors, while others were not shared. The non-shared ones had lower generation probabilities than the shared ones. Naive CD4 clonotype sharing across several donors was about 5%.

The chain is built from TRBV7-3 and TRBJ2-2, with 7 bases matching TRBD2. The sequence came from a man younger than 35 in good health. Some clones in this sample may be carry-over from other donors' samples. Sequenced sample: naive CD4+ T cells from PBMCs. Subset described: CD45RA+ positively selected. This chain's CDR3 is CASSLMAGVVAGELFF. The CDR3, as DNA: TGTGCCAGCAGCTTAATGGCGGGAGTGGTCGCCGGGGAGCTGTTTTTT.